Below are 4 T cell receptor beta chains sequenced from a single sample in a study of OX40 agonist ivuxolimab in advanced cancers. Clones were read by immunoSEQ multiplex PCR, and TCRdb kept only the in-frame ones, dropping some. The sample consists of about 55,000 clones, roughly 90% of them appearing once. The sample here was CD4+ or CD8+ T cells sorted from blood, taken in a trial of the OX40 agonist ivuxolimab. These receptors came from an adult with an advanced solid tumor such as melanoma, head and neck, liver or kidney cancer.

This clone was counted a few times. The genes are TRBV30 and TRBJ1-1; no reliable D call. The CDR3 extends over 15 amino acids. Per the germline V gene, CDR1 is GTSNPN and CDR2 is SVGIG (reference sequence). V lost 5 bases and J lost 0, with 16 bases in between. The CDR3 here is CAWVTWTAMNTEAFF. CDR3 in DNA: TGTGCCTGGGTGACCTGGACGGCTATGAACACTGAAGCTTTCTTT. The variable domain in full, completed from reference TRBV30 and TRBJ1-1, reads SQTIHQWPATLVQPVGSPLSLECTVEGTSNPNLYWYRQAAGRGLQLLFYSVGIGQISSEVPQNLSASRPQDRQFILSSKKLLLSDSGFYLCAWVTWTAMNTEAFFGQGTRLTVV.

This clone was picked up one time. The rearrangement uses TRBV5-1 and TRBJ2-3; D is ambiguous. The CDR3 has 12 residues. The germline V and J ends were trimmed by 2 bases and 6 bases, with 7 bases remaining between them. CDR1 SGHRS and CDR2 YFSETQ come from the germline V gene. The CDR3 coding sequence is TGCGCCAGCAGCTTATACTCTGATACGCAGTATTTT. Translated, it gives CASSLYSDTQYF.

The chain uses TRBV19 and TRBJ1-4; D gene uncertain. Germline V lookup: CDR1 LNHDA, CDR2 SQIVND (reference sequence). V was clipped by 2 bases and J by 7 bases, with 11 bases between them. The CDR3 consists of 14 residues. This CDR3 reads CASSITWESEKLFF. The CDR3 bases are TGTGCCAGTAGTATAACGTGGGAGAGTGAAAAACTGTTTTTT.

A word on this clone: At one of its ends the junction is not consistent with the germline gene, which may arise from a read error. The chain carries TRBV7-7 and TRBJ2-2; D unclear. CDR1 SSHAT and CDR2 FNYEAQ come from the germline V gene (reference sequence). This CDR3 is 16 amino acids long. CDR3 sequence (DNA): TGTGCTAGCAGCCCCACCCCGACGGCCCAGAGCGGGGAGCTGTTTTTT. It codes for CASSPTPTAQSGELFF. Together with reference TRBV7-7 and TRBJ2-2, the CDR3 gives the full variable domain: GAGVSQSPRYKVTKRGQDVTLRCDPISSHATLYWYQQALGQGPEFLTYFNYEAQPDKSGLPSDRFSAERPEGSISTLTIQRTEQRDSAMYRCASSPTPTAQSGELFFGEGSRLTVL.